The T cell receptor beta chain described here comes from a study of blood T cells in healthy people across ages. Primed by a sample-barcoded 5' primer and a J-beta primer mix, a second PCR proceeded for roughly 7 to 12 cycles. TCRdb analysed the 5' RACE reads with MiXCR anew, one entry per CDR3 protein. The sample carries approximately 1,000,000 distinct CDR3 sequences, more than 35% recorded once. The CDR3 contains 16 residues. Germline V lookup: CDR1 MNHNY, CDR2 SVGAGI (reference sequence). V lost 5 bases, J lost 0 bases, and 11 bases lay in between. Sequencing was performed on blood. The receptor's source is an older woman in good health. The chain employs TRBV6-6 and TRBJ2-6; D is unclear. The CDR3 DNA follows: TGTGCCAGCAGTCTAAATCAGGCCTCTGGGGCCAACGTCCTGACTTTC. This sequence encodes CASSLNQASGANVLTF.